The 30 T cell receptor beta chains presented below share a single source sample, sequenced in a study of cytomegalovirus exposure and HLA in healthy donors. The PCR had 60 Vbeta and 13 Jbeta primers. Assay: immunoSEQ multiplex PCR; the TCRdb copy retains only in-frame clones and omits some. The sample carries 100,000 to 150,000 clones, 82% recorded once. The sequenced material came from PBMCs. The receptors were sampled from a boy younger than 18 in good health and CMV-seronegative.

This chain links TRBV5-6 with TRBJ2-7, with TRBD2 identical over 14 bases. This CDR3 spans 16 amino acids. CDR1 is SGHDT and CDR2 is YYEEEE in the germline V gene. The junction had 8 bases not matched to a gene; V was cut back by 4 bases and J by 5 bases. In DNA form, the CDR3 reads TGTGCCAGCAGCCCCCTCGGGACTAGCGGGAGTAACGAGCAGTACTTC. Its translation is CASSPLGTSGSNEQYF.

V usage is TRBV4-2 and J usage is TRBJ2-7; the match to TRBD2 covers 12 bases. The CDR3 covers 17 residues. Germline trimming cut 0 bases from V and 4 bases from J; bases unmatched to any gene: 7. Germline values: CDR1 LGHNA, CDR2 YNFKEQ. CDR3 in DNA: TGTGCCAGCAGCCAAGATCCGCCGACTAGCGGGAGTTACGAGCAGTACTTC. It codes for CASSQDPPTSGSYEQYF.

This clone showed up just a few times. This rearrangement joins TRBV5-1 to TRBJ2-7; possible D gene TRBD1, 6 bases. V was clipped by 0 bases and J by 3 bases, with 16 bases between them. Germline-derived CDR1 and CDR2 are SGHRS and YFSETQ. The CDR3 is 16 amino acids. CDR3 nucleotides: TGCGCCAGCAGCTTGGGCACAGGACAGAAAAACTACGAGCAGTACTTC. This sequence encodes CASSLGTGQKNYEQYF.

The V call is TRBV6-5, the J call TRBJ1-5; D uncertain. CDR1 is MNHEY and CDR2 is SVGAGI in the germline V gene. Trimming took off 7 bases at V and 1 base at J, with 14 bases between the two ends. The CDR3 is made up of 15 amino acids. The CDR3: CASKREGTSNQPQHF. The CDR3 bases are TGTGCCAGCAAACGAGAGGGTACGAGCAATCAGCCCCAGCATTTT.

This clone showed up just a few times. The V call is TRBV19, the J call TRBJ2-1; 7 bases match TRBD2. Germline loops: CDR1 LNHDA, CDR2 SQIVND (reference sequence). V was clipped by 8 bases and J by 4 bases; unmatched bases: 5. CDR3 size: 13 residues. CDR3 coding DNA: TGTGCCAGTCGTACTAGCGTTTACAATGAGCAGTTCTTC. Translated, it gives CASRTSVYNEQFF.

This sequence joins TRBV30 and TRBJ2-3; no reliable D call. Germline CDR1 GTSNPN, CDR2 SVGIG (reference sequence). CDR3 length: 14 amino acids. V shed 2 bases and J shed 0 bases, with 9 bases lying between them. DNA for the CDR3: TGTGCCTGGAGTACTACATTCAGCACAGATACGCAGTATTTT. It translates to CAWSTTFSTDTQYF.

This clone was seen only a few times. The chain recombines TRBV25-1 with TRBJ1-6, with D maybe TRBD1 (6 bases). V was clipped by 1 base and J by 6 bases, with 10 bases between them. From germline, CDR1 is MGHDK and CDR2 SYGVNS. CDR3 length: 15 amino acids. CDR3 sequence (DNA): TGTGCCAGCAGTGAATCGGCCAGGGGTAATTCACCCCTCCACTTT. Amino acids: CASSESARGNSPLHF.

This rearrangement joins TRBV4-1 to TRBJ1-5, with D perhaps TRBD1 (5 bases). Germline-derived CDR1 and CDR2 are MGHRA and YSYEKL. This CDR3 contains 15 residues. Trimming took 0 bases from V and 4 from J, leaving 10 bases between them. CDR3 residues: CASSQEGVGNQPQHF. In DNA form, the CDR3 reads TGCGCCAGCAGCCAAGAAGGGGTAGGGAATCAGCCCCAGCATTTT.

The rearrangement links TRBV10-3 to TRBJ2-1; TRBD2 aligns across 10 bases. The V segment lost 7 bases and the J segment 7 bases; nucleotides outside the gene matches: 7. The length of the CDR3 is 14 residues. CDR1 is ENHRY and CDR2 is SYGVKD in the germline V gene. DNA for the CDR3: TGTGCCATCATGCTAGCGGGAGAGGGGAATGAGCAGTTCTTC. Protein sequence: CAIMLAGEGNEQFF.

The chain has TRBV6-1 and TRBJ2-2; 9 bases match TRBD2. Per germline, CDR1 MNHNS and CDR2 SASEGT. The CDR3 extends over 15 amino acids. Germline trimming cut 5 bases from V and 0 bases from J; bases unmatched to any gene: 1. CDR3 loop: CASSLAGTNTGELFF. For the CDR3, the DNA is TGTGCCAGCAGTCTAGCGGGAACGAACACCGGGGAGCTGTTTTTT.

This clone was seen just once. The V gene is TRBV4-1, the J gene TRBJ2-7, with 9 nucleotides matching TRBD2. The junction had 13 bases not matched to a gene; V was cut back by 4 bases and J by 6 bases. Germline CDR1 is MGHRA and CDR2 is YSYEKL. The CDR3 sequence is 16 residues long. The CDR3: CASSLSGLAGNSEQYF. Written as DNA, the CDR3 is TGCGCCAGCAGCCTCTCTGGTCTAGCGGGAAATTCCGAGCAGTACTTC.

This clone was counted a few times. The chain links TRBV21-1 to TRBJ2-1; TRBD2 was called by the table and not checked on the DNA. TRBV21-1 is annotated as a pseudogene. The CDR3 has 17 residues. The CDR3 sequence is CASSKVGLAADYNEQFF. CDR3 in DNA: TGTGCCAGCAGCAAAGTGGGACTAGCGGCAGACTACAATGAGCAGTTCTTC.

The rearrangement joins TRBV11-3 to TRBJ2-4, with TRBD2 matching 7 bases. Trimming removed 2 bases from V and 8 bases from J; junction bases left unmatched: 12. The CDR3 has 16 amino acids. Germline V lookup: CDR1 SGHNT, CDR2 YENEEA. The CDR3 region has the DNA TGTGCCAGCAGCTTACCGTATGGGCGGGGGAGGGACATTCAGTACTTC. This gives the protein CASSLPYGRGRDIQYF.

The rearrangement uses TRBV6-5 and TRBJ2-5; 7 bases are a match to TRBD2. The CDR3 covers 14 residues. Germline V gives CDR1 MNHEY, CDR2 SVGAGI. V was clipped by 7 bases and J by 3 bases; unmatched bases: 8. CDR3 loop: CASTLGGEEETQYF. Written as DNA, the CDR3 is TGTGCCAGCACCTTGGGAGGGGAAGAAGAGACCCAGTACTTC.

The chain combines TRBV7-8 with TRBJ2-7; 11 bases align to TRBD1. The germline V gene encodes CDR1 SGHVS and CDR2 FQNEAQ. With V trimmed by 0 bases and J by 1 base, 5 bases remained unmatched. The CDR3 consists of 17 residues. In DNA, the CDR3 is TGTGCCAGCAGCTTAGCCCACGGGACAGGGGGTTCCTACGAGCAGTACTTC. Translation gives CASSLAHGTGGSYEQYF.

The V gene is TRBV4-3, the J gene TRBJ2-5; D uncertain. The DNA end favors TRBJ2-7, so the J call may be wrong. CDR3 length: 16 amino acids. The germline gives CDR1 LGHNA, CDR2 YSLEER. This CDR3 reads CASSQERAGFPYEQYF. The DNA of the CDR3 is TGCGCCAGCAGCCAAGAAAGAGCAGGTTTCCCCTACGAGCAGTACTTC.

DNA for the CDR3: TGCGCCAGCAGCCAAGACCCGGGGGGCTGGTACAATGAGCAGTTCTTC. This encodes CASSQDPGGWYNEQFF. This chain links TRBV4-3 with TRBJ2-1; the D gene is possibly TRBD2 (7 bases). Looked up from germline, CDR1 is LGHNA and CDR2 is YSLEER. Trimming cost V 0 bases and J 4 bases, with 13 bases left between them. There are 16 residues in the CDR3.

This clone was counted only a few times. V usage is TRBV5-4 and J usage is TRBJ2-6; possible D gene TRBD1, 5 bases. Germline lookup yields CDR1 SGHNT and CDR2 YYREEE (reference sequence). The CDR3 runs to 15 residues. V was trimmed by 2 bases and J by 4 bases, leaving 10 bases between them. CDR3 nucleotide sequence: TGTGCCAGCAGCTTAAGGGGAACCGGGGCCAACGTCCTGACTTTC. Encoded protein: CASSLRGTGANVLTF.

The V call is TRBV5-1, the J call TRBJ2-5; 13 bases are a match to TRBD2. Germline loops: CDR1 SGHRS, CDR2 YFSETQ. The CDR3 is made up of 19 amino acids. The V gene end was trimmed by 0 bases and the J gene end by 4 bases; junction bases not matched to a gene: 12. CDR3 coding DNA: TGCGCCAGCAGCTTGGCCGTAAGGACTAGCGGGAGCCAGGGAGAGACCCAGTACTTC. It codes for CASSLAVRTSGSQGETQYF.

The chain is built from TRBV5-6 and TRBJ2-4, with TRBD2 identical over 11 bases. The germline CDR1 and CDR2 sequences are SGHDT and YYEEEE. The J segment lost 8 bases and the V segment lost 4 bases, leaving 11 bases of the junction unmatched. The CDR3 spans 16 residues. CDR3 in DNA: TGTGCCAGCAGCCGGGGAATAGCGGGAGGGGGGGACATTCAGTACTTC. It codes for CASSRGIAGGGDIQYF.

This clone was seen once. The chain has TRBV4-2 and TRBJ2-7, with D possibly TRBD1 on 6 matching bases. Looked up from germline, CDR1 is LGHNA and CDR2 is YNFKEQ. The CDR3 length is 15 residues. V lost 4 bases, J lost 0 bases, and 13 bases lay in between. The CDR3 sequence: CASSPEGVDSYEQYF. DNA for the CDR3: TGTGCCAGCAGCCCCGAGGGGGTAGACTCCTACGAGCAGTACTTC.

The rearrangement joins TRBV6-1 to TRBJ1-5; TRBD1 is a possible D gene (6 bases). CDR1 is MNHNS, CDR2 SASEGT, per germline. Trimming removed 2 bases from V and 6 bases from J, with 11 bases in between. The CDR3 is made up of 14 amino acids. For the CDR3, the DNA is TGTGCCAGCAGTGAATGGGGGGGCGTTCAGCCCCAGCATTTT. Translating it yields CASSEWGGVQPQHF.

The chain joins TRBV27 to TRBJ1-1, with 8 bases that match TRBD1. After removal of 5 bases from V and 3 bases from J, the junction contained 11 bases not matched to a gene. The CDR3 runs to 16 residues. Per germline, CDR1 MNHEY and CDR2 SMNVEV (reference sequence). CDR3 bases: TGTGCCAGCAGTCCGATGACAGGGGCGAGGTACACTGAAGCTTTCTTT. Its translation: CASSPMTGARYTEAFF.

The chain recombines TRBV7-2 with TRBJ2-1; the match to TRBD2 covers 8 bases. With 2 bases clipped from V and 9 bases from J, the junction kept 3 bases outside the gene matches. The CDR3 loop spans 13 amino acids. Per the germline V gene, CDR1 is SGHTA and CDR2 is FQGNSA. As DNA, the CDR3 is TGTGCCAGCAGCTTAAACCGGGGGGGTGAGCAGTTCTTC. The encoded protein is CASSLNRGGEQFF.

This chain uses TRBV30 with TRBJ2-1; D unclear. Trimming removed 1 base from V and 7 bases from J, with 8 bases in between. The CDR3 sequence is 12 residues long. From germline, CDR1 is GTSNPN and CDR2 SVGIG (reference sequence). The CDR3 spells CAWSAFLNEQFF. In DNA form, the CDR3 reads TGTGCCTGGAGTGCCTTCTTGAATGAGCAGTTCTTC.

This clone appeared once. The V and J genes are TRBV4-2 and TRBJ2-1; TRBD2 aligns across 9 bases. The junction had 11 bases not matched to a gene; V was cut back by 4 bases and J by 1 base. Germline V gene lookup returns CDR1 LGHNA and CDR2 YNFKEQ. The CDR3 spans 18 residues. CDR3 in DNA: TGTGCCAGCAGCCCCAATATTGCTAGCGGGACATCCTACAATGAGCAGTTCTTC. Amino acids: CASSPNIASGTSYNEQFF.

The V call is TRBV6-1, the J call TRBJ1-1, with D perhaps matching TRBD1 (6 bases). This CDR3 has 16 amino acids. Germline CDR1 and CDR2: MNHNS and SASEGT. V lost 4 bases, J lost 8 bases, and 23 bases lay in between. The CDR3 reads CASSAYHRDTRGEAFF. DNA of the CDR3: TGTGCCAGCAGTGCGTACCACCGGGACACCCGCGGGGAAGCTTTCTTT.

The chain uses TRBV29-1 and TRBJ2-2; D remains ambiguous. Deletions cut 3 bases from V and 8 bases from J, with 4 bases between. CDR3 length: 10 amino acids. Per germline, CDR1 SQVTM and CDR2 ANQGSEA. For the CDR3, the DNA is TGCAGCGTTGACATGGGGGAGCTGTTTTTT. Translation gives CSVDMGELFF.

The chain uses TRBV7-8 and TRBJ1-5; 8 nucleotides align to TRBD1. This CDR3 region has 14 residues. J gave up 5 bases and V 2 bases, and 2 bases lay outside the gene matches. CDR1 is SGHVS and CDR2 is FQNEAQ in the germline V gene. CDR3 protein: CASSLTGGYQPQHF. The CDR3 nucleotides read TGTGCCAGCAGCTTAACAGGGGGGTATCAGCCCCAGCATTTT.

The chain carries TRBV30 and TRBJ1-5, with D perhaps TRBD1 (5 bases). V was cut by 0 bases and J by 5 bases, with 8 bases left in between. The CDR3 covers 13 residues. In germline, CDR1 is GTSNPN, CDR2 SVGIG (reference sequence). Written as DNA, the CDR3 is TGTGCCTGGAGTGTACAGGCGGATCAGCCCCAGCATTTT. It yields the protein CAWSVQADQPQHF.